This entry features one T cell receptor beta chain sequence. What it recognizes is unknown. Germline V gene sequence: CDR1 MNHEY, CDR2 SVGEGT. Germline trimming cut 5 bases from V and 0 bases from J; bases unmatched to any gene: 8. This CDR3 is built from 16 residues. Clones were read by immunoSEQ multiplex PCR, and TCRdb kept only the in-frame ones, dropping some. The data contain under 150,000 clones, about nine tenths of them singletons. This sample was included in a study of T cell responses to AZD1222 COVID-19 vaccine. Study-level results: Along spike, vaccine-associated CD4 TCRs were found throughout, with dominance at 160-218 and 743-854.

The clonotype was recovered from an adult in good health. Specimen: peripheral blood, collected on day 0 of AZD1222 vaccination. The chain links TRBV6-2 or TRBV6-3 to TRBJ2-5; 8 positions match TRBD2. The CDR3 loop reads CASSARAGLDQETQYF. The CDR3 DNA follows: TGTGCCAGCAGTGCCCGGGCGGGACTAGACCAAGAGACCCAGTACTTC.